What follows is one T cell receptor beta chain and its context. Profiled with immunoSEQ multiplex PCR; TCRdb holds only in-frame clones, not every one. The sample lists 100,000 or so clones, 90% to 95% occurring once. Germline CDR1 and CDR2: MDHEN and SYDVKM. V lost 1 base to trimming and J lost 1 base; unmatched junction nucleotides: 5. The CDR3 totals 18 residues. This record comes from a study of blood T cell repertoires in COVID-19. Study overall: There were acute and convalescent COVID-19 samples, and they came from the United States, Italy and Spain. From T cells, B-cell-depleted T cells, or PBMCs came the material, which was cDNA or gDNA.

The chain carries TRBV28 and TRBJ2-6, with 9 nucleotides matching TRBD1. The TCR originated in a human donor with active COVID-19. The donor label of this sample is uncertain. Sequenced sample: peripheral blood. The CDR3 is CASSLFLQGASGANVLTF. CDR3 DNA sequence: TGTGCCAGCAGTTTATTTCTACAGGGGGCATCTGGGGCCAACGTCCTGACTTTC. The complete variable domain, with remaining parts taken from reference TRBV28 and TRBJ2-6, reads DVKVTQSSRYLVKRTGEKVFLECVQDMDHENMFWYRQDPGLGLRLIYFSYDVKMKEKGDIPEGYSVSREKKERFSLILESASTNQTSMYLCASSLFLQGASGANVLTFGAGSRLTVL.